This is a list of T cell receptor beta chains from one sample in a study of T cell responses to AZD1222 COVID-19 vaccine. TCRdb's copy holds only in-frame clones and misses some; the assay was immunoSEQ multiplex PCR. The sample contains 95,000 to 150,000 clones, about 92% of which appear only once. Sequenced here: peripheral blood, sampled on day 0 of AZD1222 vaccination. Every receptor here comes from an adult in good health. The CDR3 runs from the conserved cysteine through the conserved F or W. Clone size, where shown, is once, few, many, or a class for clones that have expanded.

V: TRBV19
J: TRBJ1-5
length: 13
size: -
CDR3: CASSPDNDQPQHF

V: TRBV18
J: TRBJ1-5
length: 17
size: -
CDR3: CASSPNIGTGLPQPQHF

V: TRBV9
J: TRBJ2-3
length: 13
size: -
CDR3: CASSAFDPNTQYF

V: TRBV5-1
J: TRBJ1-1
length: 14
size: -
CDR3: CASRSGQQNTEAFF

V: TRBV7-7
J: TRBJ2-3
length: 14
size: -
CDR3: CASSKTGGTDTQYF

V: TRBV4-3
J: TRBJ1-1
length: 14
size: few
CDR3: CASSRGPVNTEAFF

V: TRBV30
J: TRBJ1-1
length: 13
size: medium-sized
CDR3: CAWSRPPSSEAFF

V: TRBV28
J: TRBJ1-2
length: 13
size: -
CDR3: CASRQGGTGGYTF

V: TRBV4-1
J: TRBJ1-2
length: 14
size: -
CDR3: CASRDRDTNYGYTF

V: TRBV19
J: TRBJ1-5
length: 14
size: -
CDR3: CAVLGGGRNQPQHF

V: TRBV28
J: TRBJ1-3
length: 14
size: -
CDR3: CASTRGGSGNTIYF

V: TRBV7-6
J: TRBJ2-5
length: 16
size: -
CDR3: CASSLGLAGWQETQYF

V: TRBV6-4
J: TRBJ2-2
length: 12
size: once
CDR3: CASSQNTGELFF

V: TRBV5-1
J: TRBJ2-7
length: 12
size: -
CDR3: CASSAPGLEQYF

V: TRBV28
J: TRBJ1-5
length: 20
size: -
CDR3: CASSFFRWSGTRTSNQPQHF

V: TRBV13
J: TRBJ1-6
length: 14
size: -
CDR3: CASSFGRGPSPLHF

V: TRBV5-8
J: TRBJ1-1
length: 13
size: -
CDR3: CASSKIGGTEAFF

V: TRBV29-1
J: TRBJ2-1
length: 12
size: -
CDR3: CSVRRSDNEQFF

V: TRBV9
J: TRBJ2-1
length: 13
size: -
CDR3: CASSVWSDNEQFF

V: TRBV6-2/TRBV6-3
J: TRBJ1-5
length: 12
size: -
CDR3: CASSPQNQPQHF

V: TRBV5-6
J: TRBJ2-7
length: 13
size: -
CDR3: CASSFGDTYEQYF

V: TRBV30
J: TRBJ2-7
length: 13
size: -
CDR3: CAWARRQGDEQYF

V: TRBV19
J: TRBJ1-6
length: 13
size: -
CDR3: CASSGQGMTPLHF

V: TRBV29-1
J: TRBJ1-6
length: 15
size: once
CDR3: CSVRPPGQINSPLHF

V: TRBV7-6
J: TRBJ2-2
length: 15
size: -
CDR3: CASSQGTVNTGELFF

V: TRBV28
J: TRBJ1-1
length: 15
size: -
CDR3: CASRNRDRGRAEAFF

V: TRBV5-1
J: TRBJ2-7
length: 12
size: -
CDR3: CASSLQGYEQYF

V: TRBV5-6
J: TRBJ2-7
length: 13
size: once
CDR3: CASSHGAPYEQYF

V: TRBV30
J: TRBJ2-7
length: 13
size: -
CDR3: CACQPARPYEQYF

V: TRBV2
J: TRBJ1-1
length: 15
size: -
CDR3: CASSPPVWEKTEAFF

V: TRBV4-1
J: TRBJ2-5
length: 13
size: few
CDR3: CASSQDSGTPSYF

V: TRBV5-4
J: TRBJ1-1
length: 16
size: -
CDR3: CASSYHVGQLNTEAFF

V: TRBV2
J: TRBJ1-4
length: 16
size: once
CDR3: CASSEDRGSTNEKLFF

V: TRBV27
J: TRBJ2-5
length: 13
size: -
CDR3: CASSFTGRETQYF

V: TRBV7-8
J: TRBJ1-5
length: 17
size: -
CDR3: CASSLKVSIGGNQPQHF

V: TRBV7-2
J: TRBJ1-1
length: 14
size: -
CDR3: CASSLAAGDTEAFF

V: TRBV9
J: TRBJ1-5
length: 13
size: -
CDR3: CASSVDVAFPQHF

V: TRBV12-5
J: TRBJ1-5
length: 15
size: -
CDR3: CASGIGTLSNQPQHF

V: TRBV29-1
J: TRBJ2-7
length: 14
size: -
CDR3: CSGSPGQGGGEQYF

V: TRBV5-1
J: TRBJ2-2
length: 15
size: few
CDR3: CASSLDRGRGGELFF

V: TRBV5-5
J: TRBJ2-2
length: 12
size: -
CDR3: CASSMGTGELFF

V: TRBV2
J: TRBJ2-5
length: 15
size: few
CDR3: CASSDMVRGPETQYF

V: TRBV7-8
J: TRBJ2-7
length: 14
size: -
CDR3: CASSKQGGLYEQYF

V: TRBV6-6
J: TRBJ2-2
length: 17
size: few
CDR3: CASSPGHATGSTGELFF